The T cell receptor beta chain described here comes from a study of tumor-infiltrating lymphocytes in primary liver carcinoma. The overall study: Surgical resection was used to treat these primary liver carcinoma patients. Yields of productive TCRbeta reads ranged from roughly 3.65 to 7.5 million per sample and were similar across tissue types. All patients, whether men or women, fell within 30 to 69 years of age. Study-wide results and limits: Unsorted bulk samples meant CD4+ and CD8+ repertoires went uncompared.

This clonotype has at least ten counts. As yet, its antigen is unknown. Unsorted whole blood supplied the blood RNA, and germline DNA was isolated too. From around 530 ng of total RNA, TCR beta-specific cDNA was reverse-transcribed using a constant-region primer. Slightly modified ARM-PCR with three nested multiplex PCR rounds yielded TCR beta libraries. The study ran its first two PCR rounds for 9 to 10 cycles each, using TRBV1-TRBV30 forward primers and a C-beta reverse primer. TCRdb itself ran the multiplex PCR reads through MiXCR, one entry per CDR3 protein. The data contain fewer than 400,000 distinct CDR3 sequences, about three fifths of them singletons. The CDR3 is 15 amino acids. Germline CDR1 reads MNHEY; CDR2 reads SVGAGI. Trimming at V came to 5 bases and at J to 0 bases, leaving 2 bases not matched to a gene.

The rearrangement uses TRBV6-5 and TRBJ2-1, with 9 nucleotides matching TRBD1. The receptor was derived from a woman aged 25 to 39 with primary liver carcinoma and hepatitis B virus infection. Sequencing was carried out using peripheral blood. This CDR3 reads CASSQDRGSYNEQFF. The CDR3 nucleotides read TGTGCCAGCAGTCAGGACAGGGGCTCCTACAATGAGCAGTTCTTC.